The 32 T cell receptor beta chains reported below all come from one sample, sequenced in a study of immune evolution from preneoplasia to lung adenocarcinoma. Clones were sequenced by immunoSEQ multiplex PCR, and TCRdb holds only the in-frame ones, with some missing. Seen here are more than 3,500 clones, around 88% observed once, and the top ten hold about 2.4%. The sequenced sample consisted of FFPE lung adenocarcinoma in situ tissue. These TCRs come from a person aged 55-85 years with lung adenocarcinoma.

There are a few counts of this clone. The V and J genes are TRBV7-9 and TRBJ1-3; D might be TRBD1 (5 bases). CDR3 length equals 13 residues. Germline-derived CDR1 and CDR2 are SEHNR and FQNEAQ (reference sequence). V gave up 4 bases and J gave up 7 bases, with 11 bases separating them. The CDR3 bases are TGTGCCAGCAGCTACGACCAGGGCAACACCATATATTTT. Amino acids: CASSYDQGNTIYF. The whole variable domain, remainder taken from reference TRBV7-9 and TRBJ1-3, is DTGVSQNPRHKITKRGQNVTFRCDPISEHNRLYWYRQTLGQGPEFLTYFQNEAQLEKSRLLSDRFSAERPKGSFSTLEIQRTEQGDSAMYLCASSYDQGNTIYFGEGSWLTVV.

This sequence joins TRBV28 and TRBJ1-2; TRBD1 is a possible D gene (5 bases). The germline V gene encodes CDR1 MDHEN and CDR2 SYDVKM. The CDR3 is 16 residues long. The germline V and J ends were trimmed by 4 bases and 1 base, with 16 bases remaining between them. The chain's CDR3 is CASSSILGTNNYGYTF. The CDR3 bases are TGTGCCAGCAGTTCAATCTTGGGGACCAATAACTATGGCTACACCTTC.

The rearrangement uses TRBV5-1 and TRBJ2-3; weak D call: TRBD2 (5 bases). Trimming shortened V by 6 bases and J by 5 bases, and 13 bases separated the two germline ends. CDR1 and CDR2 (germline): SGHRS, YFSETQ. The CDR3 spans 13 residues. The CDR3 protein is CASTHPGLDTQYF. CDR3 nucleotide sequence: TGCGCCAGCACCCATCCCGGACTAGATACGCAGTATTTT.

The chain uses TRBV5-5 and TRBJ2-7; D ambiguous. Germline V lookup: CDR1 SGHKS, CDR2 YYEKEE (reference sequence). The CDR3 spans 15 residues. V was pared by 0 bases and J by 1 base, with 11 bases between. The CDR3: CASSLGWRGSYEQYF. In DNA, the CDR3 is TGTGCCAGCAGCTTGGGGTGGAGAGGTTCCTACGAGCAGTACTTC.

CDR3 bases: TGTGCCAGCAGGACAACCACCGGGGAGCTGTTTTTT. Translation gives CASRTTTGELFF. The chain links TRBV6-5 to TRBJ2-2; no reliable D call. The length of the CDR3 is 12 residues. V lost 6 bases and J lost 4, with 6 bases in between. Looked up from germline, CDR1 is MNHEY and CDR2 is SVGAGI.

The gene calls are TRBV4-2 and TRBJ1-3; possibly TRBD1 for D (5 bases). The V gene lost 0 bases and the J gene lost 4 bases, with 10 bases spanning the gap. The CDR3 loop spans 15 amino acids. Germline V gives CDR1 LGHNA, CDR2 YNFKEQ. The CDR3 loop reads CASSQDGGSGNTIYF. The DNA for the CDR3 is TGTGCCAGCAGCCAAGACGGGGGTTCGGGAAACACCATATATTTT.

This clone was recorded a few times. V gene TRBV18 combines with J gene TRBJ2-3; TRBD1 aligns across 8 bases. V lost 1 base, J lost 6 bases, and 6 bases stayed unmatched. The CDR3 has 15 residues. The germline V gene encodes CDR1 KGHSH and CDR2 LQKENI. The CDR3 region has the DNA TGTGCCAGCTCACCACGTCAGGGGGCAGGGGATACGCAGTATTTT. It translates to CASSPRQGAGDTQYF.

This clone was seen more than once but under ten times. CDR3 nucleotide sequence: TGTGCCAGCAGCCAAGCGACAGGGGCTACGCCGGATACGCAGTATTTT. Amino acid sequence: CASSQATGATPDTQYF. This chain joins TRBV4-2 and TRBJ2-3, with 8 bases lining up with TRBD1. The CDR3 has 16 residues. V lost 1 base and J lost 6; bases outside the gene matches: 9. CDR1 and CDR2 (germline): LGHNA, YNFKEQ.

V usage is TRBV19 and J usage is TRBJ2-2; possible D gene TRBD2, 5 bases. Trimming took off 6 bases at V and 7 bases at J, with 12 bases between the two ends. Germline-derived CDR1 and CDR2 are LNHDA and SQIVND (reference sequence). The CDR3 contains 13 residues. The CDR3 DNA sequence: TGTGCCAGTAGGAACACGGGAAGCGGGGAGCTGTTTTTT. This translates into CASRNTGSGELFF.

The chain joins TRBV28 to TRBJ1-5, with TRBD1 matching over 10 bases. This CDR3 has 15 amino acids. Germline V gene lookup returns CDR1 MDHEN and CDR2 SYDVKM. Unmatched junction bases numbered 6, after V lost 4 bases and J lost 6 bases. The CDR3 loop is CASSSRGQGFQPQHF. CDR3 DNA sequence: TGTGCCAGCAGTTCCCGGGGACAGGGGTTTCAGCCCCAGCATTTT.

The CDR3 DNA reads as TGTGCCAGCAGGGCTAGCGGGGGGGCCGGTGAGCAGTTCTTC. Amino acids: CASRASGGAGEQFF. The chain carries TRBV2 and TRBJ2-1; 12 bases line up with TRBD2. The junction had 6 bases not matched to a gene; V was cut back by 6 bases and J by 9 bases. There are 14 residues in the CDR3. In germline, CDR1 is SNHLY, CDR2 FYNNEI.

V and J are TRBV27 and TRBJ2-2; 11 nucleotides agree with TRBD1. The J segment lost 4 bases and the V segment lost 6 bases, leaving 10 bases of the junction unmatched. This CDR3 has 17 amino acids. CDR1 is MNHEY, CDR2 SMNVEV, per germline (reference sequence). The CDR3 DNA is TGTGCCAGCAGACCGGACAGGGGGCTATGGCCCACCGGGGAGCTGTTTTTT. It translates to CASRPDRGLWPTGELFF.

This clone has only one observation. The chain is built from TRBV15 and TRBJ1-4, with 7 bases aligning to TRBD1. The CDR3 covers 14 residues. Germline V gives CDR1 LNHNV, CDR2 YYDKDF (reference sequence). After removal of 1 base from V and 8 bases from J, the junction contained 4 bases not matched to a gene. The CDR3 spells CATSRATGEEKLFF. The DNA of the CDR3 is TGTGCCACCAGCAGAGCCACAGGGGAAGAAAAACTGTTTTTT.

The rearrangement links TRBV9 to TRBJ1-1; tentative D call: TRBD1 (5 bases). The CDR3 is made up of 15 amino acids. Trimming pared 4 bases from V and 1 base from J, leaving 14 bases between. Germline lookup yields CDR1 SGDLS and CDR2 YYNGEE. The CDR3 nucleotides are TGTGCCAGCAGCCCCCCAGATGGGGGGAACACTGAAGCTTTCTTT. Protein: CASSPPDGGNTEAFF. Together with reference TRBV9 and TRBJ1-1, the CDR3 gives the full variable domain: DSGVTQTPKHLITATGQRVTLRCSPRSGDLSVYWYQQSLDQGLQFLIQYYNGEERAKGNILERFSAQQFPDLHSELNLSSLELGDSALYFCASSPPDGGNTEAFFGQGTRLTVV.

The rearrangement uses TRBV9 and TRBJ2-1; D assignment may be TRBD1 or TRBD2 (6 bases each). Germline values: CDR1 SGDLS, CDR2 YYNGEE. This CDR3 has 16 amino acids. V lost 3 bases to trimming and J lost 2 bases, with 15 bases between them. This chain's CDR3 is CASSERVGGTYNEQFF. In DNA form, the CDR3 reads TGTGCCAGCAGCGAGAGGGTGGGGGGCACCTACAATGAGCAGTTCTTC.

The V gene is TRBV4-1, the J gene TRBJ1-5; possible D gene TRBD1, 5 bases. CDR1 MGHRA and CDR2 YSYEKL come from the germline V gene. This CDR3 has 15 residues. V lost 6 bases and J lost 1, with 13 bases in between. The CDR3 sequence is CASRAGILSNQPQHF. CDR3 sequence (DNA): TGCGCCAGCAGGGCAGGGATTCTCAGCAATCAGCCCCAGCATTTT.

The J gene is TRBJ1-4, the V gene TRBV7-2; D remains ambiguous. Germline values: CDR1 SGHTA, CDR2 FQGNSA. The V end lost 5 bases, the J end lost 4 bases, and 14 bases lay between the germline ends. This CDR3 contains 15 residues. The CDR3: CASSPRVGFNEKLFF. The DNA of the CDR3 is TGTGCCAGCAGCCCCAGAGTAGGGTTTAATGAAAAACTGTTTTTT. Together with reference TRBV7-2 and TRBJ1-4, the CDR3 gives the full variable domain: GAGVSQSPSNKVTEKGKDVELRCDPISGHTALYWYRQSLGQGLEFLIYFQGNSAPDKSGLPSDRFSAERTGGSVSTLTIQRTQQEDSAVYLCASSPRVGFNEKLFFGSGTQLSVL.

The chain employs TRBV5-1 and TRBJ2-3; possibly TRBD1 for D (6 bases). Trimming stripped 4 bases from V and 2 bases from J, with 14 bases between. The germline CDR1 and CDR2 sequences are SGHRS and YFSETQ. The CDR3 is 15 residues long. The CDR3 coding sequence is TGCGCCAGCAGCCCCCAGGGGATGCCCACAGATACGCAGTATTTT. Amino acids: CASSPQGMPTDTQYF.

The rearrangement links TRBV19 to TRBJ2-5, with 10 bases matching TRBD1. Germline CDR1 and CDR2: LNHDA and SQIVND (reference sequence). The CDR3 runs to 16 residues. With V trimmed by 4 bases and J by 4 bases, 9 bases remained unmatched. The CDR3 protein is CASSSTRTGGGETQYF. In DNA form, the CDR3 reads TGTGCCAGTAGTAGTACCCGGACAGGGGGAGGAGAGACCCAGTACTTC.

This clone was detected only once. This chain uses TRBV11-1 with TRBJ2-7, with D possibly matching TRBD2 (6 bases). The CDR3 consists of 13 residues. V was pared by 6 bases and J by 7 bases, with 16 bases between. Germline loops: CDR1 SGHAT, CDR2 FQDESV (reference sequence). The CDR3 nucleotides read TGTGCCAGCAGAAAACAGTTCGGGGGTGAGCAGTACTTC. As protein: CASRKQFGGEQYF.

The chain employs TRBV6-1 and TRBJ2-7, with a tentative D call TRBD2 (6 bases). The CDR3 is made up of 14 amino acids. CDR1 MNHNS and CDR2 SASEGT come from the germline V gene. Deletions cut 4 bases from V and 0 bases from J, with 10 bases between. The CDR3: CASSVGGVSYEQYF. The DNA for the CDR3 is TGTGCCAGCAGTGTCGGAGGGGTCTCCTACGAGCAGTACTTC.

The CDR3: CASSVAGTGLDTQYF. The CDR3 coding sequence is TGTGCCAGCAGCGTCGCCGGGACAGGGCTAGATACGCAGTATTTT. V gene TRBV9 combines with J gene TRBJ2-3; 9 positions agree with TRBD1. Unmatched junction bases numbered 6, after V lost 2 bases and J lost 5 bases. The CDR3 is made up of 15 amino acids. Germline V gene lookup returns CDR1 SGDLS and CDR2 YYNGEE.

V is TRBV5-6 and J is TRBJ2-4, with D possibly being TRBD2 (7 bases). CDR1 is SGHDT and CDR2 is YYEEEE in the germline V gene. The ends were cut back, 0 bases at V and 9 bases at J, with 16 bases in the middle. CDR3 length: 15 amino acids. The CDR3 nucleotides are TGTGCCAGCAGCTTGGCCGGCAGGGGAGGGGGCATTCAGTACTTC. This sequence encodes CASSLAGRGGGIQYF.

This chain connects TRBV9 to TRBJ2-4, with D perhaps assigned TRBD1 or TRBD2 (5 bases each). The CDR3 runs 18 residues. Germline V CDR1 and CDR2: SGDLS, YYNGEE. Trimming took off 2 bases at V and 1 base at J, with 19 bases between the two ends. In nucleotides, the CDR3 is TGTGCCAGCAGCGTGGGACCCGACCACCACCGGGCCAAAAACATTCAGTACTTC. It yields the protein CASSVGPDHHRAKNIQYF. The full variable domain, rest sourced from reference TRBV9 and TRBJ2-4, is DSGVTQTPKHLITATGQRVTLRCSPRSGDLSVYWYQQSLDQGLQFLIQYYNGEERAKGNILERFSAQQFPDLHSELNLSSLELGDSALYFCASSVGPDHHRAKNIQYFGAGTRLSVL.

This chain joins TRBV7-2 and TRBJ2-3; 10 bases line up with TRBD2. Germline CDR1 SGHTA, CDR2 FQGNSA. V trimming: 0 bases; J trimming: 1 base; junction bases outside the gene matches: 4. The CDR3 contains 17 residues. The CDR3 DNA reads as TGTGCCAGCAGCTTAGCGGGAGCGGGAGGGGGCACAGATACGCAGTATTTT. Residues: CASSLAGAGGGTDTQYF.

The rearrangement uses TRBV28 and TRBJ1-2; 7 bases agree with TRBD1. Germline V gene sequence: CDR1 MDHEN, CDR2 SYDVKM. The CDR3 has 14 amino acids. In DNA form, the CDR3 reads TGTGGCGCCCAACAGGGGCCGACTAACTATGGCTACACCTTC. It translates to CGAQQGPTNYGYTF.

The chain employs TRBV28 and TRBJ1-5; possibly TRBD1 for D (5 bases). The V end was cut by 6 bases, the J end by 10 bases, with 13 bases between. Per germline, CDR1 MDHEN and CDR2 SYDVKM. CDR3 length: 12 amino acids. CDR3 in DNA: TGTGCCAGCAGCTCCCCCGGGGGACCCCAGCATTTT. Its translation: CASSSPGGPQHF.

This clone was seen a few times. This chain connects TRBV10-2 to TRBJ1-6; D ambiguous. Germline V gives CDR1 WSHSY, CDR2 SAAADI. The CDR3 has 13 residues. V lost 6 bases and J 6 bases, leaving 9 bases between the germline ends. CDR3 sequence reads: CASRTGGNSPLHF. The CDR3 bases are TGCGCCAGCAGGACGGGTGGTAATTCACCCCTCCACTTT.

This chain joins TRBV29-1 and TRBJ2-5; 7 positions match TRBD1. V lost 3 bases, J lost 5 bases, and 12 bases stayed unmatched. The CDR3 has 15 amino acids. Per the germline V gene, CDR1 is SQVTM and CDR2 is ANQGSEA. The CDR3 loop reads CSVEDRTGVVETQYF. The CDR3 DNA reads TGCAGCGTTGAGGACCGAACAGGGGTGGTGGAGACCCAGTACTTC.

The V gene is TRBV6-6, the J gene TRBJ1-2, with D possibly matching TRBD1 (5 bases). V lost 3 bases and J 6 bases, leaving 8 bases between the germline ends. This CDR3 spans 12 amino acids. Germline V CDR1 and CDR2: MNHNY, SVGAGI (reference sequence). Written as DNA, the CDR3 is TGTGCCAGCAGTTATGGGGACCATGGCTACACCTTC. Translating gives CASSYGDHGYTF.

The genes are TRBV18 and TRBJ2-5; 7 nucleotides match TRBD1. The CDR3 sequence is 15 residues long. Per the germline V gene, CDR1 is KGHSH and CDR2 is LQKENI. V lost 4 bases to trimming and J lost 4 bases; unmatched junction nucleotides: 9. The CDR3 protein is CASSQDRQGLETQYF. The CDR3 coding sequence is TGTGCCAGCTCACAGGATCGACAGGGCCTAGAGACCCAGTACTTC.

This clone was found a few times. The chain links TRBV2 to TRBJ1-5; D is unclear. Germline V gene data show CDR1 as SNHLY and CDR2 as FYNNEI. The CDR3 runs 12 residues. V lost 6 bases and J 4 bases, leaving 7 bases between the germline ends. The CDR3 bases are TGTGCCAGCAGCGAATCTAATCAGCCCCAGCATTTT. Its translation: CASSESNQPQHF.